The 26 T cell receptor beta chains in this list originate from one sample, sequenced in a study of technical replicates of blood from a few donors. Sequenced by immunoSEQ multiplex PCR; TCRdb stores in-frame clones only, minus some. The sample lists approximately 66,000 clones, over 75% occurring once. The specimen was PBMCs. The receptors were gathered from a human donor in good health. Some clones in this sample may be carry-over from other donors' samples.

The J gene is TRBJ2-7, the V gene TRBV7-2; tentative D call: TRBD1 (6 bases). In germline, CDR1 is SGHTA, CDR2 FQGNSA. The V and J ends lost 4 bases and 7 bases respectively, with 14 bases between them. The CDR3 runs 13 residues. The CDR3 loop reads CASSSSTGSEQYF. In nucleotides, the CDR3 is TGTGCCAGCAGCTCTAGCACAGGGTCGGAGCAGTACTTC.

The chain carries TRBV7-2 and TRBJ1-2; D may be TRBD1 (6 bases). CDR3 length equals 13 residues. Between the trimmed V and J ends, which lost 5 bases and 4 bases, there was a span of 11 bases. Germline CDR1 reads SGHTA; CDR2 reads FQGNSA. In DNA form, the CDR3 reads TGTGCCAGCAGCCCAGGGGAGGGCTATGGCTACACCTTC. Its protein product is CASSPGEGYGYTF.

Points on this clone: At one end, the junction sequence differs from germline, possibly due to a read error. The rearrangement links TRBV14 to TRBJ1-2, with a weak D call TRBD1 (5 bases). The CDR3 is 12 residues long. Germline V gene data show CDR1 as SGHDN and CDR2 as FVKESK. Here the CDR3 DNA reads TGTGCCAGCAGCCAAACGTCGGGGGTAGCGCAGTTC. This translates into CASSQTSGVAQF.

The chain couples TRBV21-1 to TRBJ2-1; the D segment call TRBD2 is taken from the table without a DNA check. TRBV21-1 represents a pseudogene. This CDR3 is built from 19 residues. CDR3 region: CASSKAVEAGGYLDNEQFF. CDR3 sequence (DNA): TGTGCCAGCAGCAAAGCAGTGGAGGCGGGTGGCTATTTGGACAATGAGCAGTTCTTC.

The rearrangement links TRBV11-2 to TRBJ2-1; 11 nucleotides match TRBD2. CDR3 length: 15 amino acids. V gave up 5 bases and J gave up 8 bases; unmatched junction bases: 8. Germline lookup yields CDR1 SGHAT and CDR2 FQNNGV. DNA of the CDR3: TGTGCCAGCAGCCCAACTAGCGGGAGTAGGCATGAGCAGTTCTTC. Residues: CASSPTSGSRHEQFF.

The chain employs TRBV19 and TRBJ1-2; D remains ambiguous. In germline, CDR1 is LNHDA, CDR2 SQIVND (reference sequence). Trimming removed 5 bases at V and 6 bases at J, with 10 bases between. The CDR3 has 12 amino acids. Here the CDR3 reads CASSFEGNGYTF. The DNA of the CDR3 is TGTGCCAGTAGTTTTGAGGGTAATGGCTACACCTTC. Full variable domain (rest looked up from reference TRBV19 and TRBJ1-2): DGGITQSPKYLFRKEGQNVTLSCEQNLNHDAMYWYRQDPGQGLRLIYYSQIVNDFQKGDIAEGYSVSREKKESFPLTVTSAQKNPTAFYLCASSFEGNGYTFGSGTRLTVV.

This CDR3 is CASMDGQTIYNEQFF. The DNA of the CDR3 is TGTGCCAGCATGGACGGACAGACGATTTACAATGAGCAGTTCTTC. This sequence joins TRBV2 and TRBJ2-1; D perhaps matches TRBD1 (6 bases). Trimming pared 7 bases from V and 4 bases from J, leaving 17 bases between. The CDR3 contains 15 residues. From germline, CDR1 is SNHLY and CDR2 FYNNEI.

J is TRBJ1-2 and V is TRBV7-9; possibly TRBD1 for D (5 bases). The V gene's germline CDR1 is SEHNR and CDR2 FQNEAQ (reference sequence). V shed 3 bases and J shed 0 bases, with 8 bases lying between them. This CDR3 has 14 residues. CDR3 protein: CASSFTGTNYGYTF. CDR3 sequence (DNA): TGTGCCAGCAGCTTCACAGGAACTAACTATGGCTACACCTTC.

CDR3 amino acids: CASTFGHSFQETQYF. The CDR3 nucleotides are TGTGCCAGCACCTTTGGGCACTCCTTCCAAGAGACCCAGTACTTC. V usage is TRBV5-4 and J usage is TRBJ2-5, with D unresolved. The CDR3 contains 15 residues. Germline lookup yields CDR1 SGHNT and CDR2 YYREEE (reference sequence). V gave up 6 bases and J gave up 1 base, with 16 bases separating them. The full variable domain, rest sourced from reference TRBV5-4 and TRBJ2-5, is ETGVTQSPTHLIKTRGQQVTLRCSSQSGHNTVSWYQQALGQGPQFIFQYYREEENGRGNFPPRFSGLQFPNYSSELNVNALELDDSALYLCASTFGHSFQETQYFGPGTRLLVL.

The V call is TRBV6-5, the J call TRBJ2-4; maybe TRBD2 (7 bases). This CDR3 comprises 13 residues. Trimming took 7 bases from V and 6 from J, leaving 13 bases between them. From germline, CDR1 is MNHEY and CDR2 SVGAGI. DNA for the CDR3: TGTGCCAGCACCGATAGGGGGGGAAACATTCAGTACTTC. Residues: CASTDRGGNIQYF.

The V and J genes are TRBV5-6 and TRBJ1-1; D gene ambiguous. The germline V gene has CDR1 SGHDT and CDR2 YYEEEE. V lost 3 bases to trimming and J lost 3 bases, with 12 bases between them. The length of the CDR3 is 14 residues. The CDR3 DNA sequence: TGTGCCAGCAGCTCGATGGTTGTAGACACTGAAGCTTTCTTT. It is translated as CASSSMVVDTEAFF.

This clone was seen just once. V gene TRBV5-1 combines with J gene TRBJ2-1; TRBD2 might be the D (5 bases). The CDR3 runs 19 residues. The V gene lost 8 bases and the J gene lost 5 bases, with 32 bases spanning the gap. Looked up from germline, CDR1 is SGHRS and CDR2 is YFSETQ. As DNA, the CDR3 is TGCGCCAGAAAACCTCCCTTGATAGTCGTGGAGGACCAAAACAATGAGCAGTTCTTC. The encoded protein is CARKPPLIVVEDQNNEQFF.

This clone was detected once. The rearrangement joins TRBV5-1 to TRBJ2-7; D may be TRBD1 (5 bases). Germline V lookup: CDR1 SGHRS, CDR2 YFSETQ. Trimming left V 3 bases short and J 0 bases short, with 13 bases between. CDR3 size: 15 residues. The CDR3 sequence: CASSWALRDSYEQYF. The CDR3 bases are TGCGCCAGCAGCTGGGCCCTCAGGGACTCCTACGAGCAGTACTTC.

This rearrangement joins TRBV18 to TRBJ1-3; TRBD1 aligns across 7 bases. This CDR3 has 18 residues. The J segment lost 0 bases and the V segment lost 2 bases, leaving 10 bases of the junction unmatched. Germline V CDR1 and CDR2: KGHSH, LQKENI. CDR3 protein: CASSPSFIGGSSGNTIYF. CDR3 DNA sequence: TGTGCCAGCTCACCATCATTCATAGGGGGCAGCTCTGGAAACACCATATATTTT.

This sequence joins TRBV18 and TRBJ2-7; 9 positions agree with TRBD1. CDR1 and CDR2 from the germline V gene are KGHSH and LQKENI. The CDR3 has 14 residues. Germline trimming cut 6 bases from V and 2 bases from J; bases unmatched to any gene: 5. The CDR3 DNA is TGTGCCAGCTCGCAGGGACAGGGAACCTACGAGCAGTACTTC. It codes for CASSQGQGTYEQYF.

This clone was detected many times. The chain carries TRBV15 and TRBJ2-6, with D perhaps TRBD1 (5 bases). V was clipped by 0 bases and J by 0 bases, with 6 bases between them. Germline CDR1 LNHNV, CDR2 YYDKDF (reference sequence). This CDR3 spans 16 amino acids. Here the CDR3 reads CATSRDRGSGANVLTF. The CDR3 DNA sequence: TGTGCCACCAGCAGAGATAGGGGCTCTGGGGCCAACGTCCTGACTTTC. Looking up the rest from reference TRBV15 and TRBJ2-6 gives the full variable domain: DAMVIQNPRYQVTQFGKPVTLSCSQTLNHNVMYWYQQKSSQAPKLLFHYYDKDFNNEADTPDNFQSRRPNTSFCFLDIRSPGLGDTAMYLCATSRDRGSGANVLTFGAGSRLTVL.

J is TRBJ2-1 and V is TRBV4-2, with D hard to call. This CDR3 is 15 amino acids long. V was cut by 0 bases and J by 8 bases, with 14 bases left in between. Germline-derived CDR1 and CDR2 are LGHNA and YNFKEQ. The CDR3 here is CASSQEELVRHEQFF. CDR3 bases: TGTGCCAGCAGCCAAGAAGAGCTAGTCCGTCATGAGCAGTTCTTC.

The chain carries TRBV7-3 and TRBJ2-3; 7 positions agree with TRBD1. Germline CDR1 and CDR2: SGHTA and FQGTGA. The CDR3 spans 15 residues. Losses at the gene ends were 5 bases for V and 3 bases for J; bases not matched to a gene: 8. The CDR3 sequence is CASSASPGQTDTQYF. In DNA form, the CDR3 reads TGTGCCAGCAGCGCTAGTCCGGGACAGACAGATACGCAGTATTTT. The whole variable domain, remainder taken from reference TRBV7-3 and TRBJ2-3, is GAGVSQTPSNKVTEKGKYVELRCDPISGHTALYWYRQSLGQGPEFLIYFQGTGAADDSGLPNDRFFAVRPEGSVSTLKIQRTERGDSAVYLCASSASPGQTDTQYFGPGTRLTVL.

The gene calls are TRBV7-3 and TRBJ2-3; 8 bases map to TRBD2. The CDR3 covers 15 residues. The J segment lost 9 bases and the V segment lost 3 bases, leaving 11 bases of the junction unmatched. Germline CDR1 and CDR2: SGHTA and FQGTGA. The CDR3 loop is CASSFGARGATTQYF. Here the CDR3 DNA reads TGTGCCAGCAGCTTCGGGGCGCGGGGGGCAACGACGCAGTATTTT.

The rearrangement uses TRBV18 and TRBJ2-7; 8 positions match TRBD1. This CDR3 contains 16 residues. The V gene's germline CDR1 is KGHSH and CDR2 LQKENI. V shed 1 base, J shed 2 bases, and the junction held 7 bases outside the gene matches. CDR3 sequence: CASSPLRTGRTYEQYF. CDR3 sequence (DNA): TGTGCCAGCTCACCACTGCGGACAGGGCGGACCTACGAGCAGTACTTC.

This chain links TRBV30 with TRBJ2-5, with TRBD1 as a possible D gene (6 bases). The length of the CDR3 is 13 residues. V gave up 2 bases and J gave up 1 base, with 8 bases separating them. Germline CDR1 is GTSNPN and CDR2 is SVGIG (reference sequence). CDR3 sequence (DNA): TGTGCCTGGAGTAGGGGGTTCCAAGAGACCCAGTACTTC. Encoded protein: CAWSRGFQETQYF.

In nucleotides, the CDR3 is TGTGCCACTAACGGTAGAGGGCCGGGTGCCAAAAACATTCAGTACTTC. Translating it yields CATNGRGPGAKNIQYF. The V and J genes are TRBV28 and TRBJ2-4, with D perhaps TRBD2 (5 bases). Trimming cost V 10 bases and J 1 base, with 20 bases left between them. Germline CDR1 reads MDHEN; CDR2 reads SYDVKM. The CDR3 is made up of 16 amino acids.

V and J are TRBV14 and TRBJ2-1, with D tentatively TRBD2 (5 bases). CDR1 is SGHDN and CDR2 is FVKESK in the germline V gene. Trimming removed 5 bases at V and 7 bases at J, with 12 bases between. The length of the CDR3 is 13 residues. The CDR3 DNA is TGTGCCAGCAGCTCCCGGGGAAGAAATGAGCAGTTCTTC. This translates into CASSSRGRNEQFF.

The count of this clone is one. This chain uses TRBV28 with TRBJ2-1, with TRBD1 as a possible D gene (5 bases). V was clipped by 8 bases and J by 0 bases, with 8 bases between them. The germline CDR1 and CDR2 sequences are MDHEN and SYDVKM. This CDR3 region has 13 residues. CDR3 in amino acids: CASFDSSYNEQFF. CDR3 DNA: TGTGCCAGCTTTGACAGCTCCTACAATGAGCAGTTCTTC.

The V gene is TRBV4-3, the J gene TRBJ2-3, with TRBD2 matching over 11 bases. Germline CDR1 LGHNA, CDR2 YSLEER. V gave up 0 bases and J gave up 1 base; unmatched junction bases: 6. The CDR3 is 18 residues long. CDR3 sequence: CASSQEYQTSGGTDTQYF. CDR3 in DNA: TGCGCCAGCAGCCAAGAATACCAGACTAGCGGGGGCACAGATACGCAGTATTTT.

The V gene is TRBV2, the J gene TRBJ1-5, with 7 nucleotides matching TRBD1. This CDR3 has 12 amino acids. The junction had 1 base not matched to a gene; V was cut back by 6 bases and J by 5 bases. The germline CDR1 and CDR2 sequences are SNHLY and FYNNEI. The CDR3 bases are TGTGCCAGCAGGGGGACAGATCAGCCCCAGCATTTT. It specifies CASRGTDQPQHF. The full variable domain, in which reference TRBV2 and TRBJ1-5 provide the parts outside the CDR3, is EPEVTQTPSHQVTQMGQEVILRCVPISNHLYFYWYRQILGQKVEFLVSFYNNEISEKSEIFDDQFSVERPDGSNFTLKIRSTKLEDSAMYFCASRGTDQPQHFGDGTRLSIL.